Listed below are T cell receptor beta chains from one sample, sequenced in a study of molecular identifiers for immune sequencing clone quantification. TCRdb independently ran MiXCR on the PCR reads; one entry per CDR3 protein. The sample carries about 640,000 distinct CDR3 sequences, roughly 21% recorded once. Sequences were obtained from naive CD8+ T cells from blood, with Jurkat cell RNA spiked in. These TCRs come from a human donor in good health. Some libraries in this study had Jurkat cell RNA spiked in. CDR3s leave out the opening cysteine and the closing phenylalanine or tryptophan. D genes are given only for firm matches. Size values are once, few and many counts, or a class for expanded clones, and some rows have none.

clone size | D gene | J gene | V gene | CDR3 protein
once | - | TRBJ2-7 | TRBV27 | ASSFASRSYEQY
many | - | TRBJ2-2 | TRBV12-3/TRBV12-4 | ASSPPDPNTGELF
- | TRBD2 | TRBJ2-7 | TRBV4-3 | ASSQDRSGRGYEQY
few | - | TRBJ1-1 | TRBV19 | ATTYTEENTEAF
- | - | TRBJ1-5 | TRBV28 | ASSLVAGTEPQH
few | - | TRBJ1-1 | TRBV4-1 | ASTRGTLNTEAF
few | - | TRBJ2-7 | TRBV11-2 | ASSQGHWSSYEQY
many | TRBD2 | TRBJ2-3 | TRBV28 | ASSLPPSGRGPDTQY
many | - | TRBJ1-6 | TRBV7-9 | ASSLGAGDWNSPLH
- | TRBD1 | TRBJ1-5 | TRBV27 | ASSGAGGISQPQH
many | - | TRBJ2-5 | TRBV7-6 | ASRAPRYQETQY
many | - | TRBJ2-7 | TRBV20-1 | SARYLGAYEQY
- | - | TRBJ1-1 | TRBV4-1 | ASSQGVRGGTEAF
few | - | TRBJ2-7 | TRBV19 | ASSILGQTYEQY
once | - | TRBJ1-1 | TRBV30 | AWSIWQRYEAF
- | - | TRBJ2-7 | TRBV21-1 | ASIMGQLMSSYEQY
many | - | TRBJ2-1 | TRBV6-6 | ASSNLTPSSYNEQF
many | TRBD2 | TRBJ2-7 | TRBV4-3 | ASSQDRGTSYEQY
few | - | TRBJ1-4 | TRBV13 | ASTNGGTRTNEKLF
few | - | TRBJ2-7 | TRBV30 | AWSPWDREQY
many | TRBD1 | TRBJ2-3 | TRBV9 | ASSEWTGGTDTQY
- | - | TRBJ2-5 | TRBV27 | ASSRTQGVAETQY
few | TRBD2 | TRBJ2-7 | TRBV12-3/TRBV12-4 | ASSLKAGEFSYEQY
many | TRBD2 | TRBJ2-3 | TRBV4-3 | ASSPHLAGTDTQY
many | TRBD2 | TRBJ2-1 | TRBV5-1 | ASSPGLAGVEQF
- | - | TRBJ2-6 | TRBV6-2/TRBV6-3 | ASSYLRSGANVLT
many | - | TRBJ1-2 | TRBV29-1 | SVVGKGHTNYGYT
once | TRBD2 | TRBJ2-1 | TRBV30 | AWTRTSGADEQF
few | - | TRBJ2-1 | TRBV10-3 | AISAEGNEQF
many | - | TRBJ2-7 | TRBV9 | ASSVGGASEQY
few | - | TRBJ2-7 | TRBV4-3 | ASSQGRLYEQY
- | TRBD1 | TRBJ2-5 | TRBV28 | ASSSYGDSKSGETQY
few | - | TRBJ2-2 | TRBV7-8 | ASSLVGLARGNTGELF
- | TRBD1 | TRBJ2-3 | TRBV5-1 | ASSLGTTGADTQY
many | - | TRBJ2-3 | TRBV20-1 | SAMSGGGQY
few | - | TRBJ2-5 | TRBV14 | ASSLWAGAQETQY
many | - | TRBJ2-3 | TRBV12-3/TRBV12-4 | ASSLEGPGLPDTQY
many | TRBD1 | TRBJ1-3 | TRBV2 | ASSERTGGWGSGNTIY
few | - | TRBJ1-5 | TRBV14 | ASSQRGISNQPQH
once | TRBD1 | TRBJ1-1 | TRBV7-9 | ASSFEDRGAF
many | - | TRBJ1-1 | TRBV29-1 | SVEDQTLNTEAF
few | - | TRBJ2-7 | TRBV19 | ASSIGGRGYHYEQY
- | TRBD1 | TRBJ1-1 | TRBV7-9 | ASSQGQGYTEAL
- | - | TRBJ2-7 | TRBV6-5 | ASRLRTTSSYEQY
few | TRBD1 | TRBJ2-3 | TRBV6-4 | ASSLNRGQDTQY
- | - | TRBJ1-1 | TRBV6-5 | ASRAAVDTEAF
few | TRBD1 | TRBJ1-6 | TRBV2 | ASSEGDRYNSPLH
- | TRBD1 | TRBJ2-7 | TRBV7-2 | ASSLVPGTGCEQY
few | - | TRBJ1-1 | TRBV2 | ASSEMPVGPEAF
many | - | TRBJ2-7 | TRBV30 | AWSVLASHEQY
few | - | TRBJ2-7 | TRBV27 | ASSIIRGFGTEQY
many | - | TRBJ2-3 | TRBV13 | ASSPQFRTDTQY
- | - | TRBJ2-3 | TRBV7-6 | ARSLAGSTDTQY
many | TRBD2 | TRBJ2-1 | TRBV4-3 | ASSQELAAYNEQF
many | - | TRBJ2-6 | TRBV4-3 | ASSQGPVLSGANVLT
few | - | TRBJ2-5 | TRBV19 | ASTGWQSQETQY
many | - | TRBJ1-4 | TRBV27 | ASSLFALRNEKLF
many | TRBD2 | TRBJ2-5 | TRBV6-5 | ASRDTLAGGPQETQY
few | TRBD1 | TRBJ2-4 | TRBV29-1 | SVDSGGSVGMNIQY